Listed below are T cell receptor beta chains from one sample, sequenced in a study of blood T cell repertoires in COVID-19. The table came from immunoSEQ multiplex PCR; TCRdb's copy has only in-frame clones and leaves some out. The sample carries around 76,000 clones, more than 65% recorded once. Source material: peripheral blood. The receptor set was obtained from a woman of 80 years or more with active or convalescent COVID-19. Each CDR3 is given with its conserved first and last residue. D genes are given only for firm matches. Rows give clone size only sometimes, using once, few, many, or a class for an expanded clone.

d_call | j_call | v_call | clone_size | cdr3_aa | cdr3_nt
NA | TRBJ2-2 | TRBV7-3 | few | CASSRANTGELFF | TGTGCCAGCAGCCGAGCGAACACCGGGGAGCTGTTTTTT
NA | TRBJ1-5 | TRBV19 | NA | CASIPRGKDQPQHF | TGTGCCAGTATTCCGAGGGGGAAAGATCAGCCCCAGCATTTT
TRBD1 | TRBJ2-5 | TRBV7-9 | NA | CASSSGQGRQETQYF | TGTGCCAGCAGCTCAGGACAGGGGCGACAGGAGACCCAGTACTTC
TRBD1 | TRBJ2-2 | TRBV6-5 | NA | CASRQTGGNGELFF | TGTGCCAGCAGGCAGACAGGGGGCAACGGGGAGCTGTTTTTT
NA | TRBJ2-2 | TRBV7-2 | NA | CASSGSSNTGELFF | TGTGCCAGCAGCGGGAGTTCGAACACCGGGGAGCTGTTTTTT
TRBD1 | TRBJ2-5 | TRBV15 | NA | CATSRAQGARQETQYF | TGTGCCACCAGCAGAGCACAGGGGGCGCGACAAGAGACCCAGTACTTC
NA | TRBJ2-5 | TRBV11-3 | NA | CASSLGPRETQYF | TGTGCCAGCAGCTTAGGGCCTCGAGAGACCCAGTACTTC
TRBD1 | TRBJ2-3 | TRBV15 | NA | CATSTGTGPTDTQYF | TGTGCCACCAGCACCGGGACAGGCCCCACAGATACGCAGTATTTT
NA | TRBJ1-2 | TRBV19 | NA | CASTVDPGGYTF | TGTGCCAGTACCGTGGACCCAGGGGGCTACACCTTC
NA | TRBJ1-6 | TRBV6-2/TRBV6-3 | NA | CASSYSTGGSYNSPLHF | TGTGCCAGCAGTTACTCGACCGGGGGCTCCTATAATTCACCCCTCCACTTT
TRBD2 | TRBJ2-2 | TRBV7-3 | NA | CASSSGLAGATGELFF | TGTGCCAGCAGCTCCGGACTAGCGGGGGCCACCGGGGAGCTGTTTTTT
NA | TRBJ2-2 | TRBV4-3 | NA | CASSQGSLGELFF | TGCGCCAGCAGCCAGGGGAGCCTCGGGGAGCTGTTTTTT
NA | TRBJ2-1 | TRBV19 | NA | CASSSEFYNEQFF | TGTGCCAGTAGTAGTGAGTTCTACAATGAGCAGTTCTTC
TRBD2 | TRBJ2-5 | TRBV7-2 | NA | CASSPGLAWVTQYF | TGTGCCAGCAGCCCCGGACTAGCGTGGGTGACCCAGTACTTC
TRBD1 | TRBJ1-2 | TRBV7-2 | NA | CASSLDRVDNYGYTF | TGTGCCAGCAGCTTGGACAGGGTCGATAACTATGGCTACACCTTC
NA | TRBJ2-7 | TRBV28 | NA | CASSTRVGEQYF | TGTGCCAGCAGCACCAGGGTGGGGGAGCAGTACTTC
TRBD1 | TRBJ2-5 | TRBV15 | NA | CATSRGQGKEETQYF | TGTGCCACCAGCAGGGGACAGGGGAAAGAAGAGACCCAGTACTTC
TRBD1 | TRBJ1-1 | TRBV6-2/TRBV6-3 | NA | CASSFGQGMTEAFF | TGTGCCAGCAGTTTCGGACAGGGGATGACTGAAGCTTTCTTT
TRBD1 | TRBJ1-1 | TRBV10-1 | NA | CASSATGSAEAFF | TGCGCCAGCAGTGCGACAGGGTCGGCGGAAGCTTTCTTT
NA | TRBJ2-7 | TRBV5-1 | NA | CASSLESGGIDEQYF | TGCGCCAGCAGCTTGGAGTCGGGGGGCATCGACGAGCAGTACTTC
NA | TRBJ2-5 | TRBV19 | once | CASSALESQETQYF | TGTGCCAGTAGTGCCTTAGAAAGTCAAGAGACCCAGTACTTC
TRBD2 | TRBJ2-5 | TRBV11-2 | NA | CASSSAGTSVGETQYF | TGTGCCAGCAGCTCTGCCGGGACTAGCGTAGGGGAGACCCAGTACTTC
NA | TRBJ2-1 | TRBV28 | NA | CASSPGGRESWQFF | TGTGCCAGCAGCCCGGGGGGCAGGGAGTCTTGGCAGTTCTTC
NA | TRBJ2-3 | TRBV4-3 | NA | CASSQDIRGDTQYF | TGCGCCAGCAGCCAAGATATACGAGGAGATACGCAGTATTTT
NA | TRBJ1-1 | TRBV11-2 | NA | CASSPVFGNTEAFF | TGTGCCAGCAGTCCGGTCTTCGGGAACACTGAAGCTTTCTTT
NA | TRBJ2-1 | TRBV5-5 | NA | CASSANTFPGNEQFF | TGTGCCAGCAGCGCCAACACCTTTCCTGGCAATGAGCAGTTCTTC
NA | TRBJ1-4 | TRBV4-1 | NA | CASSDVPGANEKLFF | TGCGCCAGCAGTGACGTGCCAGGGGCTAATGAAAAACTGTTTTTT
TRBD1 | TRBJ1-3 | TRBV9 | NA | CASSVGDYRGAGNTIYF | TGTGCCAGCAGCGTCGGGGATTACAGGGGCGCTGGAAACACCATATATTTT
NA | TRBJ1-2 | TRBV24-1 | NA | CATSDLLFPREDTF | TGTGCCACCAGTGATTTGCTTTTCCCCCGGGAGGACACCTTC
NA | TRBJ1-4 | TRBV9 | NA | CASSVTGGREKLFF | TGTGCCAGCAGCGTGACAGGAGGACGAGAAAAACTGTTTTTT
NA | TRBJ1-1 | TRBV3-1/TRBV3-2 | NA | CASSQLDSFEAFF | TGTGCCAGCAGCCAATTGGACAGTTTTGAAGCTTTCTTT
TRBD1 | TRBJ1-1 | TRBV5-6 | NA | CASSRTGGTEAFF | TGTGCCAGCAGCAGGACAGGGGGCACTGAAGCTTTCTTT
TRBD1 | TRBJ1-5 | TRBV6-6 | NA | CASSYQTGTGDQPQHF | TGTGCCAGCAGTTACCAAACCGGGACAGGGGATCAGCCCCAGCATTTT
NA | TRBJ1-5 | TRBV5-8 | NA | CASSLGTQTGQPQHF | TGTGCCAGCAGCTTAGGAACTCAAACGGGGCAGCCCCAGCATTTT
NA | TRBJ1-2 | TRBV6-4 | NA | CASPPMDRTNYGYTF | TGTGCCAGCCCTCCGATGGACAGAACTAACTATGGCTACACCTTC
NA | TRBJ2-7 | TRBV30 | few | CAWSVQVRGRYEQYF | TGTGCCTGGAGTGTACAGGTGCGGGGGCGCTACGAGCAGTACTTC
NA | TRBJ1-2 | TRBV5-1 | NA | CASSLVQGYNYGYTF | TGCGCCAGCAGCTTGGTTCAGGGGTATAACTATGGCTACACCTTC
TRBD1 | TRBJ1-1 | TRBV11-3 | NA | CASSFYFRGPGDTEAFF | TGTGCCAGCAGCTTTTATTTCAGGGGGCCGGGGGACACTGAAGCTTTCTTT
TRBD1 | TRBJ1-1 | TRBV30 | few | CAWSGQGDSEAFF | TGTGCCTGGAGTGGACAGGGAGATTCTGAAGCTTTCTTT
NA | TRBJ1-5 | TRBV6-5 | NA | CASRNGGGSQPQHF | TGTGCCAGCAGGAACGGGGGGGGCAGTCAGCCCCAGCATTTT
NA | TRBJ1-5 | TRBV6-5 | NA | CASSFGAGDQPQHF | TGTGCCAGCAGTTTCGGGGCAGGGGATCAGCCCCAGCATTTT
TRBD1 | TRBJ1-4 | TRBV7-2 | NA | CASSPDRGPGEKLFF | TGTGCCAGCAGCCCGGACAGGGGGCCAGGTGAAAAACTGTTTTTT
NA | TRBJ1-1 | TRBV27 | few | CASSLLYPDYPGDTEAFF | TGTGCCAGCAGTTTATTATACCCCGACTATCCGGGGGACACTGAAGCTTTCTTT
TRBD2 | TRBJ2-2 | TRBV19 | NA | CASSSQTSGRTGELFF | TGTGCCAGTAGTTCACAGACTAGCGGGCGCACCGGGGAGCTGTTTTTT
TRBD1 | TRBJ2-7 | TRBV7-6 | NA | CASSRGQANEQYF | TGTGCCAGCAGCCGGGGACAGGCTAACGAGCAGTACTTC